Following are 5 T cell receptor beta chains from one sample sequenced in a study of T cells in Graves' hyperthyroidism and ophthalmopathy (dated by TCRdb to between 2018 and 2021). Libraries were built with multiplex PCR. The run used an Illumina HiSeq 2000. The TCR beta CDR3 regions were amplified from the RNA transcripts. A first-round RT-PCR of the TCR CDR3 used the HTBI primer set with the Qiagen OneStep RT-PCR kit. TCRdb itself trimmed the public reads at Q25 with fastp, ran MiXCR and retained productive beta chains. Rows with one shared CDR3 protein collapse into an entry with the most common genes and DNA. The sample table contains some 400,000 distinct CDR3 sequences; only one count was recorded for less than 15% of them. The ten biggest clones cover 20% of the sample. The sequencing input was blood. These receptors were obtained from a man between 25 and 39 years old with Graves' hyperthyroidism that later progressed to Graves' ophthalmopathy.

Ten or more counts support this clonotype. The rearrangement uses TRBV20-1 and TRBJ1-2, with D perhaps TRBD1 (5 bases). This CDR3 contains 12 residues. Germline values: CDR1 DFQATT, CDR2 SNEGSKA (reference sequence). The V gene lost 2 bases and the J gene lost 2 bases, with 6 bases spanning the gap. The CDR3 nucleotides are TGCAGTGCTAGACAGGGCAACTATGGCTACACCTTC. It is translated as CSARQGNYGYTF.

Comments on this clonotype: One base away lies a much larger clone, so this may be a sequencing read error. The V gene is TRBV28, the J gene TRBJ2-1; TRBD2 matches at 7 bases. CDR3 length: 15 residues. With V trimmed by 2 bases and J by 2 bases, 3 bases remained unmatched. From germline, CDR1 is MDHEN and CDR2 SYDVKM. The CDR3 reads CASSLLGRAYNEQFF. The CDR3 nucleotides read TGTGCCAGCAGTTTACTGGGGAGGGCCTACAATGAGCAGTTCTTC.

This clonotype was detected only a few times. The V and J genes are TRBV6-1 and TRBJ1-3; D not certain. Germline values: CDR1 MNHNS, CDR2 SASEGT. The CDR3 has 14 amino acids. V was clipped by 5 bases and J by 4 bases, with 12 bases between them. The CDR3 reads CASSLRSNGNTIYF. The CDR3, as DNA: TGTGCCAGCAGTCTGCGATCAAACGGAAACACCATATATTTT.

In its sample, this clonotype was seen many times. The chain has TRBV11-2 and TRBJ2-1; 11 nucleotides line up with TRBD1. V trimming: 1 base; J trimming: 8 bases; junction bases outside the gene matches: 7. There are 16 residues in the CDR3. CDR1 is SGHAT, CDR2 FQNNGV, per germline. The CDR3 region is CASSLVSRTGGDEQFF. Written as DNA, the CDR3 is TGTGCCAGCAGCTTAGTAAGCCGGACAGGGGGCGATGAGCAGTTCTTC.

This clonotype was seen only a few times. The gene calls are TRBV7-2 and TRBJ1-6; 7 bases are a match to TRBD1. CDR3 length equals 15 residues. J was trimmed by 7 bases and V by 6 bases; bases with no gene match: 9. CDR1 and CDR2 (germline): SGHTA, FQGNSA. CDR3 coding DNA: TGTGCCAGCAGAGGGGGAGGGACAGTCAATTCACCCCTCCACTTT. This encodes CASRGGGTVNSPLHF.